Listed here are 3 T cell receptor beta chains from one sample, sequenced in a study of multiple sclerosis patients with progressive multifocal leukoencephalopathy. Sample time point: before natalizumab initiation. Method: immunoSEQ multiplex PCR; TCRdb's copy keeps in-frame clones and lacks some. The sample records 25,000 to 35,000 clones, 88% being singletons. The specimen sequenced was PBMCs. These receptors all come from a human donor with multiple sclerosis.

V and J are TRBV28 and TRBJ1-1; D not resolved. The germline V gene encodes CDR1 MDHEN and CDR2 SYDVKM. V was clipped by 2 bases and J by 8 bases, with 15 bases between them. CDR3 length equals 14 residues. CDR3 protein: CASSLGAGLLEAFF. CDR3 sequence (DNA): TGTGCCAGCAGTTTAGGCGCGGGTCTCCTCGAAGCTTTCTTT.

The chain couples TRBV6-1 to TRBJ2-7; possibly TRBD1 for D (5 bases). The CDR3 runs 12 residues. Per germline, CDR1 MNHNS and CDR2 SASEGT. V lost 8 bases and J 7 bases, leaving 15 bases between the germline ends. DNA of the CDR3: TGTGCCAGCTTTGACAGCCCAAGGGAGCAGTACTTC. As protein: CASFDSPREQYF.

The chain combines TRBV9 with TRBJ1-5, with 7 nucleotides matching TRBD1. The germline V gene has CDR1 SGDLS and CDR2 YYNGEE. The CDR3 runs to 15 residues. V was clipped by 3 bases and J by 0 bases; unmatched bases: 3. CDR3 in DNA: TGTGCCAGCAGCGCCACAGGGGCTAGCAATCAGCCCCAGCATTTT. Translated: CASSATGASNQPQHF.